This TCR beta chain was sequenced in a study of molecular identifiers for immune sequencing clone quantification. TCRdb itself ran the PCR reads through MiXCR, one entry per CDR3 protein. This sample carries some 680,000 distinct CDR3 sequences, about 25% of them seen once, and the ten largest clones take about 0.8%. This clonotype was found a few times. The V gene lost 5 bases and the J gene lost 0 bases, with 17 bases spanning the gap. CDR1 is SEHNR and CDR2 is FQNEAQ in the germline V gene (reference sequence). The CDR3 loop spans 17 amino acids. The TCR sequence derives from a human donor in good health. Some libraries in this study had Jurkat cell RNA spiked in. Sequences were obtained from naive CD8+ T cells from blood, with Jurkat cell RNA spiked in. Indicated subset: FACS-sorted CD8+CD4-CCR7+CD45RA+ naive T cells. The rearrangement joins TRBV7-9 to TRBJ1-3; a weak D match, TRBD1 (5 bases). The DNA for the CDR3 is TGTGCCAGCAGCCCCCCGTTGAAGGGGAGCTCTGGAAACACCATATATTTT. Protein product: CASSPPLKGSSGNTIYF.